The 7 T cell receptor beta chains below were found in one sample sequenced in a study of tumor-infiltrating lymphocytes in glioblastoma multiforme. Multiple V-beta primers and a C-beta primer amplified TCRB from RNA. TCRdb independently ran MiXCR on the multiplex PCR reads; one entry per CDR3 protein. The table shows more than 13,000 distinct CDR3 sequences, with approximately 71% occurring only once. Source material: brain tumor tissue. The receptors were gathered from a male donor with glioblastoma.

The chain employs TRBV29-1 and TRBJ2-1; D gene uncertain. From germline, CDR1 is SQVTM and CDR2 ANQGSEA. Trimming cost V 0 bases and J 5 bases, with 8 bases left between them. The CDR3 contains 13 residues. CDR3 sequence: CSVEDARHNEQFF. As DNA, the CDR3 is TGCAGCGTTGAAGATGCTAGGCACAATGAGCAGTTCTTC.

V and J are TRBV11-2 and TRBJ2-3, with D possibly matching TRBD2 (5 bases). Trimming removed 0 bases at V and 5 bases at J, with 6 bases between. Per germline, CDR1 SGHAT and CDR2 FQNNGV. The CDR3 length is 13 residues. CDR3 bases: TGTGCCAGCAGCTTAGATCGGGAAGATACGCAGTATTTT. It is translated as CASSLDREDTQYF.

Points on this clonotype: An end of the junction does not agree with germline; a read error may underlie this. The rearrangement links TRBV11-2 to TRBJ2-2; TRBD1 aligns across 7 bases. CDR1 and CDR2 from the germline V gene are SGHAT and FQNNGV. This CDR3 region has 15 residues. CDR3 residues: CASGLVQGHSGELFF. CDR3 DNA sequence: TGCGCCAGTGGCTTAGTACAGGGGCACAGCGGGGAGCTGTTTTTT.

This chain connects TRBV12-3 or TRBV12-4 to TRBJ2-5; 7 bases are shared with TRBD1. This CDR3 has 13 residues. V shed 6 bases, J shed 4 bases, and the junction held 5 bases outside the gene matches. For the CDR3, the DNA is TGTGCCAGCAGCCGACAGGGTGGAGAGACCCAGTACTTC. Its protein product is CASSRQGGETQYF.

The rearrangement joins TRBV4-2 to TRBJ2-7; D is possibly TRBD1 or TRBD2 (5 bases each). V lost 0 bases, J lost 2 bases, and 11 bases lay in between. There are 15 residues in the CDR3. The V gene's germline CDR1 is LGHNA and CDR2 YNFKEQ. CDR3 protein: CASSQDSPGPYEQYF. The DNA for the CDR3 is TGTGCCAGCAGCCAAGATAGTCCGGGACCCTACGAGCAGTACTTC.

This clonotype was seen more than once but under ten times. In DNA form, the CDR3 reads TGCGCCAGCCAAGACCCAGGAGCGAACACTGAAGCTTTCTTT. Protein product: CASQDPGANTEAFF. The V gene is TRBV4-1, the J gene TRBJ1-1; D gene uncertain. Germline V lookup: CDR1 MGHRA, CDR2 YSYEKL. The CDR3 runs 14 residues. Trimming cost V 8 bases and J 1 base, with 14 bases left between them.

J is TRBJ2-3 and V is TRBV11-2, with D perhaps TRBD2 (7 bases). The CDR3 is 17 amino acids. V gave up 7 bases and J gave up 1 base, with 21 bases separating them. Germline lookup yields CDR1 SGHAT and CDR2 FQNNGV. For the CDR3, the DNA is TGTGCCAGCAAGGGGGGGGGGGGGGGGTTAGGCACAGATACGCAGTATTTT. Amino acids: CASKGGGGGLGTDTQYF.